The 5 T cell receptor beta chains below all came from one sample that was sequenced in a study of CD8 T cells in Susac syndrome. After extraction with the RNeasy kit, about 0.45 to 1 ug of the RNA was reverse transcribed using random hexamers. TCRdb itself ran the immunoSEQ multiplex PCR reads through MiXCR, one entry per CDR3 protein. This table has about 140,000 distinct CDR3 sequences, just under 95% appearing once. Material for sequencing was CD4+ T cells from PBMCs. The receptors were sampled from a human donor with Susac syndrome.

The V and J genes are TRBV29-1 and TRBJ2-1; no firm D call. From germline, CDR1 is SQVTM and CDR2 ANQGSEA. The CDR3 loop spans 11 amino acids. V lost 7 bases and J 8 bases, leaving 12 bases between the germline ends. In DNA form, the CDR3 reads TGCAGCGCCAGAAGTGTGGATGAGCAGTTCTTC. The encoded protein is CSARSVDEQFF.

This chain joins TRBV25-1 and TRBJ2-2; maybe TRBD2 (6 bases). This CDR3 spans 17 amino acids. CDR1 is MGHDK, CDR2 SYGVNS, per germline. V shed 1 base and J shed 1 base, with 13 bases lying between them. The CDR3 here is CASSELGGRVNTGELFF. The CDR3 region has the DNA TGTGCCAGCAGTGAATTGGGGGGACGGGTGAACACCGGGGAGCTGTTTTTT. Full variable domain (outside the CDR3, taken from reference TRBV25-1 and TRBJ2-2): EADIYQTPRYLVIGTGKKITLECSQTMGHDKMYWYQQDPGMELHLIHYSYGVNSTEKGDLSSESTVSRIRTEHFPLTLESARPSHTSQYLCASSELGGRVNTGELFFGEGSRLTVL.

The CDR3 spells CASSFMNTGELFF. CDR3 nucleotide sequence: TGTGCCAGCAGTTTCATGAACACCGGGGAGCTGTTTTTT. This sequence joins TRBV12-3 or TRBV12-4 and TRBJ2-2; D is uncertain. The CDR3 is 13 amino acids. Between the trimmed V and J ends, which lost 3 bases and 1 base, there was a span of 3 bases.

The V call is TRBV4-2, the J call TRBJ1-5, with D unclear. The CDR3 totals 15 residues. Germline CDR1 and CDR2: LGHNA and YNFKEQ. Trimming took 3 bases from V and 0 from J, leaving 9 bases between them. CDR3 nucleotide sequence: TGTGCCAGCAGCCATCCCGGGGATAGCAATCAGCCCCAGCATTTT. This gives the protein CASSHPGDSNQPQHF.

This sequence joins TRBV20-1 and TRBJ2-5; possible D gene TRBD2, 5 bases. This CDR3 region has 14 residues. Germline V gives CDR1 DFQATT, CDR2 SNEGSKA (reference sequence). V shed 5 bases and J shed 1 base, with 14 bases lying between them. The CDR3 protein is CSAELGSLQETQYF. The CDR3 nucleotides are TGCAGTGCTGAACTAGGGAGTCTCCAAGAGACCCAGTACTTC.